One and the same sample provided the 19 T cell receptor beta chains below, sequenced in a study of blood T cell repertoires in COVID-19. The protocol was immunoSEQ multiplex PCR, while the TCRdb copy is restricted to in-frame clones and leaves out a portion. The data show around 240,000 clones, 70% to 85% seen once. Sequences were obtained from peripheral blood. The receptors shown here come from a woman aged 80 or older with acute or convalescent COVID-19.

The J gene is TRBJ2-6, the V gene TRBV18; 7 nucleotides agree with TRBD1. Germline trimming cut 2 bases from V and 2 bases from J; bases unmatched to any gene: 3. Germline lookup yields CDR1 KGHSH and CDR2 LQKENI. The CDR3 length is 16 residues. CDR3 in amino acids: CASSPRQGAGANVLTF. CDR3 bases: TGTGCCAGCTCACCAAGACAGGGTGCTGGGGCCAACGTCCTGACTTTC.

This chain joins TRBV5-4 and TRBJ1-6, with 7 bases that match TRBD1. Germline V gene data show CDR1 as SGHNT and CDR2 as YYREEE (reference sequence). CDR3 size: 15 residues. V lost 4 bases and J lost 6; bases outside the gene matches: 7. The CDR3 here is CASSARDRLNSPLHF. The CDR3 nucleotides are TGTGCCAGCAGCGCCCGGGACAGACTTAATTCACCCCTCCACTTT.

This clone was picked up one time. This sequence joins TRBV3-1 (or the pseudogene TRBV3-2) and TRBJ1-3; 7 nucleotides agree with TRBD1. Germline V lookup: CDR1 LGHDT, CDR2 YNNKEL (reference sequence). Trimming took 4 bases from V and 0 from J; bases not matched to a gene: 3. The CDR3 has 15 residues. The CDR3 spells CASSPGQSSGNTIYF. The CDR3 nucleotides read TGTGCCAGCAGCCCGGGACAGTCCTCTGGAAACACCATATATTTT.

J is TRBJ2-3 and V is TRBV5-6, with D possibly TRBD1 on 6 matching bases. Germline CDR1 is SGHDT and CDR2 is YYEEEE. Trimming took off 4 bases at V and 2 bases at J, with 20 bases between the two ends. The CDR3 is 17 residues long. This CDR3 reads CASSHIPGTRNTDTQYF. In DNA form, the CDR3 reads TGTGCCAGCAGCCATATTCCAGGGACACGGAACACAGATACGCAGTATTTT.

This sequence joins TRBV7-2 and TRBJ2-2; possibly TRBD1 for D (5 bases). V dropped 10 bases and J dropped 0 bases, with 15 bases sitting between them. CDR1 is SGHTA, CDR2 FQGNSA, per germline. The CDR3 covers 15 residues. Here the CDR3 DNA reads TGTGCCATCGATTTAGGGGCTACGAACACCGGGGAGCTGTTTTTT. Translated: CAIDLGATNTGELFF. Complete variable domain (other parts from reference TRBV7-2 and TRBJ2-2): GAGVSQSPSNKVTEKGKDVELRCDPISGHTALYWYRQSLGQGLEFLIYFQGNSAPDKSGLPSDRFSAERTGGSVSTLTIQRTQQEDSAVYLCAIDLGATNTGELFFGEGSRLTVL.

The rearrangement joins TRBV11-2 to TRBJ1-6, with 9 nucleotides matching TRBD1. The CDR3 extends over 18 amino acids. V dropped 5 bases and J dropped 6; count of bases not matched to a gene: 14. CDR1 and CDR2 (germline): SGHAT, FQNNGV. CDR3 nucleotides: TGTGCCAGCAGCAATCCGCTGGGGACAGGGTTCTCTAATTCACCCCTCCACTTT. Amino acids: CASSNPLGTGFSNSPLHF.

The V gene is TRBV18, the J gene TRBJ2-3; 9 bases match TRBD2. This CDR3 region has 16 residues. V lost 3 bases, J lost 3 bases, and 7 bases stayed unmatched. CDR1 and CDR2 from the germline V gene are KGHSH and LQKENI. This CDR3 reads CASSPLSGSGTDTQYF. CDR3 nucleotide sequence: TGTGCCAGCTCACCGCTTAGCGGGAGTGGGACAGATACGCAGTATTTT.

The chain couples TRBV3-1 (or the pseudogene TRBV3-2) to TRBJ2-3; tentative D call: TRBD2 (5 bases). Germline CDR1 LGHDT, CDR2 YNNKEL (reference sequence). V lost 3 bases to trimming and J lost 15 bases, with 19 bases between them. The CDR3 consists of 13 residues. The CDR3 loop reads CASSQLSTTSYYF. DNA of the CDR3: TGTGCCAGCAGCCAGTTATCGACTACGAGTTATTATTTT.

This sequence joins TRBV6-5 and TRBJ2-7, with 10 nucleotides matching TRBD2. This CDR3 is 14 amino acids long. The V segment lost 6 bases and the J segment 1 base; nucleotides outside the gene matches: 3. CDR1 and CDR2 (germline): MNHEY, SVGAGI. The CDR3 nucleotides read TGTGCCAGCAGCTCGACTAGCGGGTCCTACGAGCAGTACTTC. It specifies CASSSTSGSYEQYF.

The rearrangement uses TRBV11-2 and TRBJ2-2; 10 bases match TRBD2. Per germline, CDR1 SGHAT and CDR2 FQNNGV. This CDR3 contains 18 residues. Trimming at V came to 5 bases and at J to 3 bases, leaving 12 bases not matched to a gene. The CDR3 loop reads CASSPQGSGRGYTGELFF. The CDR3 region has the DNA TGTGCCAGCAGCCCTCAGGGGAGCGGGAGGGGTTACACCGGGGAGCTGTTTTTT.

V usage is TRBV20-1 and J usage is TRBJ1-5; 9 bases line up with TRBD1. The germline gives CDR1 DFQATT, CDR2 SNEGSKA (reference sequence). The V gene end was trimmed by 3 bases and the J gene end by 6 bases; junction bases not matched to a gene: 3. The CDR3 loop spans 13 amino acids. The CDR3 DNA sequence: TGCAGTGCTAGTGGACAGGGGAGTCAGCCCCAGCATTTT. It yields the protein CSASGQGSQPQHF.

Of note for this clone: The sample carries other DNA sequences with the same CDR3. J is TRBJ2-5 and V is TRBV15; 9 positions match TRBD1. Trimming removed 3 bases from V and 2 bases from J; junction bases left unmatched: 1. CDR1 LNHNV and CDR2 YYDKDF come from the germline V gene (reference sequence). This CDR3 contains 14 residues. The DNA of the CDR3 is TGTGCCACCAGCAGGGACAGGGGTCAAGAGACCCAGTACTTC. Translation gives CATSRDRGQETQYF.

This clone was counted once. The chain recombines TRBV7-2 with TRBJ2-5; 14 nucleotides agree with TRBD2. This CDR3 comprises 17 residues. Trimming removed 4 bases from V and 2 bases from J; junction bases left unmatched: 6. Germline V gene data show CDR1 as SGHTA and CDR2 as FQGNSA. The CDR3 reads CASSWVRLAGGQETQYF. CDR3 bases: TGTGCCAGCAGCTGGGTGAGACTAGCGGGAGGGCAAGAGACCCAGTACTTC.

The chain uses TRBV5-1 and TRBJ2-2, with TRBD1 matching over 9 bases. Germline V CDR1 and CDR2: SGHRS, YFSETQ. J gave up 7 bases and V 4 bases, and 8 bases lay outside the gene matches. CDR3 length equals 15 residues. The CDR3 protein is CASSPGQGFGGELFF. The CDR3 DNA sequence: TGCGCCAGCAGCCCGGGACAGGGCTTCGGCGGGGAGCTGTTTTTT.

The CDR3 bases are TGTGCCAGCAGCTTCGGGACAGGGGCTAATACTAACTATGGCTACACCTTC. It is translated as CASSFGTGANTNYGYTF. The rearrangement joins TRBV7-2 to TRBJ1-2, with 10 bases that match TRBD1. This CDR3 contains 17 residues. Germline V gene data show CDR1 as SGHTA and CDR2 as FQGNSA. J was trimmed by 0 bases and V by 3 bases; bases with no gene match: 7.

J is TRBJ1-4 and V is TRBV28, with D tentatively TRBD1 (6 bases). Germline V gene sequence: CDR1 MDHEN, CDR2 SYDVKM. The CDR3 runs 17 residues. The germline V and J ends were trimmed by 3 bases and 1 base, with 15 bases remaining between them. CDR3 region: CASSLSPRGGTNEKLFF. The DNA of the CDR3 is TGTGCCAGCAGTTTGTCCCCTCGAGGGGGAACTAATGAAAAACTGTTTTTT. The variable domain in full, with the rest retrieved from reference TRBV28 and TRBJ1-4, is DVKVTQSSRYLVKRTGEKVFLECVQDMDHENMFWYRQDPGLGLRLIYFSYDVKMKEKGDIPEGYSVSREKKERFSLILESASTNQTSMYLCASSLSPRGGTNEKLFFGSGTQLSVL.

The chain recombines TRBV5-3 with TRBJ1-2; D ambiguous. TRBV5-3 is an open reading frame, and its role is uncertain. The CDR3 loop spans 12 amino acids. V lost 3 bases and J lost 8, with 11 bases in between. CDR3 nucleotide sequence: TGTGCCAGAAGCTCCCGCTATTGGGGCTACACCTTC. This translates into CARSSRYWGYTF.

The CDR3 reads CASSNRDTNTEAFF. The CDR3 DNA reads as TGTGCCAGTAGTAACCGGGACACGAACACTGAAGCTTTCTTT. V usage is TRBV19 and J usage is TRBJ1-1; D is perhaps TRBD1 (6 bases). The CDR3 runs to 14 residues. From germline, CDR1 is LNHDA and CDR2 SQIVND (reference sequence). V dropped 4 bases and J dropped 1 base, with 10 bases sitting between them.

This chain's CDR3 is CASSLRSGQGTEAFF. CDR3 nucleotide sequence: TGCGCCAGCAGCTTGCGCTCCGGACAGGGCACTGAAGCTTTCTTT. This rearrangement joins TRBV5-1 to TRBJ1-1, with TRBD1 matching over 8 bases. Trimming removed 1 base from V and 4 bases from J; junction bases left unmatched: 6. CDR1 and CDR2 from the germline V gene are SGHRS and YFSETQ. The CDR3 totals 15 residues.